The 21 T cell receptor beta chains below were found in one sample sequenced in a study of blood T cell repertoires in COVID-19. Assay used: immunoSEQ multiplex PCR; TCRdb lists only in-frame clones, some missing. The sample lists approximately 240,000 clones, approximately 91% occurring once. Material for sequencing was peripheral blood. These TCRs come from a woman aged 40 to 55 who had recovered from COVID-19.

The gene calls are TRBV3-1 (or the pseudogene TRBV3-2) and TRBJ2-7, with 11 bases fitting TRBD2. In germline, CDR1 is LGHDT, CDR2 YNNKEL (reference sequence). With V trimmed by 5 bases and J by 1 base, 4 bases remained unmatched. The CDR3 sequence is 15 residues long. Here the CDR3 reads CASSSRTSGSYEQYF. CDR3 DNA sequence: TGTGCCAGCAGCTCCCGGACTAGCGGGTCCTACGAGCAGTACTTC.

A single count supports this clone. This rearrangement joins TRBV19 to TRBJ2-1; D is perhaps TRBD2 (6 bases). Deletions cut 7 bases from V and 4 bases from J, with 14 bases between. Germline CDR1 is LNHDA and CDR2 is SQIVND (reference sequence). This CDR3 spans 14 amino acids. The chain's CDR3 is CASKAGTSYNEQFF. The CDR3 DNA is TGTGCCAGTAAAGCCGGGACTTCGTACAATGAGCAGTTCTTC.

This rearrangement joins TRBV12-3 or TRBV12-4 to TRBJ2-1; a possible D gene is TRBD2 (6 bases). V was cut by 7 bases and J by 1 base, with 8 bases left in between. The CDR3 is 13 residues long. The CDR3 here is CASKRVSYNEQFF. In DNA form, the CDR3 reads TGTGCCAGCAAGCGGGTTTCCTACAATGAGCAGTTCTTC.

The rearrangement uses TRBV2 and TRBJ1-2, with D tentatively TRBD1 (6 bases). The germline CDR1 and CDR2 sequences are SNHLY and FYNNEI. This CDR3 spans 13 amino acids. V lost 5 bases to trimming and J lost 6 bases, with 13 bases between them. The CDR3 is CASSIGQGHGYTF. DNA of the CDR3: TGTGCCAGCAGTATCGGGCAGGGGCATGGCTACACCTTC.

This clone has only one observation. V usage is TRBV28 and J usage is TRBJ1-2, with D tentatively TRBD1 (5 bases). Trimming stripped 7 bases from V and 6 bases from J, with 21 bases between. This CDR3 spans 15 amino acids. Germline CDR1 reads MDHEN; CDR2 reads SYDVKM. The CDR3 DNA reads TGTGCCAGCATCCCCAGCGGGGCCAGGCGAGATGGCTACACCTTC. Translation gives CASIPSGARRDGYTF.

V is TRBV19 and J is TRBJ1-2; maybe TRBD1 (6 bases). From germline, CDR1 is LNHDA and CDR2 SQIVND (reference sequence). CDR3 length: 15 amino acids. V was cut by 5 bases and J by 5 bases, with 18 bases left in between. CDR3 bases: TGTGCCAGTAGTTTACGGGACACGGGGCGATATGGCTACACCTTC. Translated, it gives CASSLRDTGRYGYTF.

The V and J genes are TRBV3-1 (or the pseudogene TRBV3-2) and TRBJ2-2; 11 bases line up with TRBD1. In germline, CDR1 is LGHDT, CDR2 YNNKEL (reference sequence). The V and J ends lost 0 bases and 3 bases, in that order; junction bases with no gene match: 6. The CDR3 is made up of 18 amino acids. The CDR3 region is CASSQEAGTGGYTGELFF. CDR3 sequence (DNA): TGTGCCAGCAGCCAAGAGGCGGGGACAGGGGGATACACCGGGGAGCTGTTTTTT.

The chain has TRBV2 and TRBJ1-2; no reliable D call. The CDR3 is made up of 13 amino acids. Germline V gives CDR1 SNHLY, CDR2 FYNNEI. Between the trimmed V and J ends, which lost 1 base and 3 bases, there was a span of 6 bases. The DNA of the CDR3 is TGTGCCAGCAGTGAAGGGCACGACTATGGCTACACCTTC. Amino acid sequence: CASSEGHDYGYTF.

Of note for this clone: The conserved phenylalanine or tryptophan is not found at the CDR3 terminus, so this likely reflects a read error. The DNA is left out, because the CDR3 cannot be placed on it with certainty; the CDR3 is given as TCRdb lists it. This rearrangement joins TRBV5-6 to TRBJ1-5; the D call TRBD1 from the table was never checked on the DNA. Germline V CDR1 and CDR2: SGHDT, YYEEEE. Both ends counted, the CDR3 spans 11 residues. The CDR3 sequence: CASSLVPAGTG.

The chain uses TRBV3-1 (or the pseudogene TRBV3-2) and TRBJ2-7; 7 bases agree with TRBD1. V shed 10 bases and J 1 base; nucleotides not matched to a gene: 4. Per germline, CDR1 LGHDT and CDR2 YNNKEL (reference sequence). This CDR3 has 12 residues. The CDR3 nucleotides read TGTGCCACATCCAGGGGGTCCTACGAGCAGTACTTC. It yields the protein CATSRGSYEQYF.

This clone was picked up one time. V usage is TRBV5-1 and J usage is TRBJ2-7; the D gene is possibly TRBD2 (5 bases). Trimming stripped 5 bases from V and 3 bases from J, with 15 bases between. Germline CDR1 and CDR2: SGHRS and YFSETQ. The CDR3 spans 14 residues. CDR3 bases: TGCGCCAGCAGAACGGGAATTTCGGTCTACGAGCAGTACTTC. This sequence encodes CASRTGISVYEQYF.

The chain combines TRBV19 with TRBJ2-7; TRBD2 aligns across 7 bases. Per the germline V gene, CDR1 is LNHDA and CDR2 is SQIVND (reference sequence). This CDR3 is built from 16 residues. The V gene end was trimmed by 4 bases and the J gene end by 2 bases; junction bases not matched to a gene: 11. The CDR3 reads CASSTPPAGEPYEQYF. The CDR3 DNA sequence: TGTGCCAGTAGTACCCCTCCGGCGGGGGAACCCTACGAGCAGTACTTC.

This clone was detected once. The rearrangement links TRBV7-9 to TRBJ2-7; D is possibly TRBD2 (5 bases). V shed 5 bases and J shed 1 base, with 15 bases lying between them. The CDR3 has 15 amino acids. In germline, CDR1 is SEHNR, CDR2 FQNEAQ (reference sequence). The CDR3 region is CASSPRRGDSYEQYF. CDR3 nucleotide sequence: TGTGCCAGCAGCCCACGCCGGGGAGATTCCTACGAGCAGTACTTC.

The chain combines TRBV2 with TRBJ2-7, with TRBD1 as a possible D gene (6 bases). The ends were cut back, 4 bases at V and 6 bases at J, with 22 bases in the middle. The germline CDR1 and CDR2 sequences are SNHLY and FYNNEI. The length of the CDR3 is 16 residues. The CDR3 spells CASSAAGGVGGSEQYF. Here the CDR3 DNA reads TGTGCCAGCAGTGCGGCGGGTGGTGTAGGGGGTTCCGAGCAGTACTTC.

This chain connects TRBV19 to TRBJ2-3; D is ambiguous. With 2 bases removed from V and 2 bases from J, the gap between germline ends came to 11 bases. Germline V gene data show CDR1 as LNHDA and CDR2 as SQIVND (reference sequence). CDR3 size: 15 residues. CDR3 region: CASSISNLATDTQYF. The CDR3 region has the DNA TGTGCCAGTAGTATAAGCAACCTCGCCACAGATACGCAGTATTTT.

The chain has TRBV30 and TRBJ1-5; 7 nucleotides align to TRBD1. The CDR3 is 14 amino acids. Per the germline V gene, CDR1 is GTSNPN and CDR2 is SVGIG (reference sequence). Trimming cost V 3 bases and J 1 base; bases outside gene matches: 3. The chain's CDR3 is CAWSKTGSNQPQHF. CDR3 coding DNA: TGTGCCTGGAGCAAGACAGGGAGCAATCAGCCCCAGCATTTT.

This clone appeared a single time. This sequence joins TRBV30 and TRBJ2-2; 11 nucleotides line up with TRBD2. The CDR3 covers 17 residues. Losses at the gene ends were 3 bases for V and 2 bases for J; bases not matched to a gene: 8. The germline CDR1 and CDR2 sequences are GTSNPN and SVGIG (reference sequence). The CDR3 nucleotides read TGTGCCTGGAGCGCCTATAGCGGGGGGGCAAACACCGGGGAGCTGTTTTTT. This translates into CAWSAYSGGANTGELFF.

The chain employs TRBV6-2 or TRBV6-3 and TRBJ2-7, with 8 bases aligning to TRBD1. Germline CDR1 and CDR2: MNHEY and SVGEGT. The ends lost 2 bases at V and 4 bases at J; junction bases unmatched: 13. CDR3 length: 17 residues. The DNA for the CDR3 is TGTGCCAGCAGTTACGCGGGACAGGAGGGAAGACTATACGAGCAGTACTTC. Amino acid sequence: CASSYAGQEGRLYEQYF.

CDR3 loop: CASSPLSGRTTDTQYF. CDR3 bases: TGTGCCAGCAGTCCCTTGAGCGGGAGGACCACAGATACGCAGTATTTT. The genes are TRBV25-1 and TRBJ2-3; 9 bases line up with TRBD2. The CDR3 has 16 residues. CDR1 is MGHDK, CDR2 SYGVNS, per germline. V shed 5 bases, J shed 2 bases, and the junction held 8 bases outside the gene matches.

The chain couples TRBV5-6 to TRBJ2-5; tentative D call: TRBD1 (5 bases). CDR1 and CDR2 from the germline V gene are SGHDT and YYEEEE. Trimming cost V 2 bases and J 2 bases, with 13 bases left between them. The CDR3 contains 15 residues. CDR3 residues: CASSFEVGQQETQYF. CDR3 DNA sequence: TGTGCCAGCAGCTTTGAGGTGGGGCAGCAAGAGACCCAGTACTTC.

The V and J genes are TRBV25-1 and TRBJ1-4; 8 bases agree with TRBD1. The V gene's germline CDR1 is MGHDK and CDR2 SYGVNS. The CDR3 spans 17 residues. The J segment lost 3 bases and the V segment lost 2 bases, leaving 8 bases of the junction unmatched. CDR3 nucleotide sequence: TGTGCCAGCAGTGAAGCCCGGACAGGGCGGTCTAATGAAAAACTGTTTTTT. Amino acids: CASSEARTGRSNEKLFF.